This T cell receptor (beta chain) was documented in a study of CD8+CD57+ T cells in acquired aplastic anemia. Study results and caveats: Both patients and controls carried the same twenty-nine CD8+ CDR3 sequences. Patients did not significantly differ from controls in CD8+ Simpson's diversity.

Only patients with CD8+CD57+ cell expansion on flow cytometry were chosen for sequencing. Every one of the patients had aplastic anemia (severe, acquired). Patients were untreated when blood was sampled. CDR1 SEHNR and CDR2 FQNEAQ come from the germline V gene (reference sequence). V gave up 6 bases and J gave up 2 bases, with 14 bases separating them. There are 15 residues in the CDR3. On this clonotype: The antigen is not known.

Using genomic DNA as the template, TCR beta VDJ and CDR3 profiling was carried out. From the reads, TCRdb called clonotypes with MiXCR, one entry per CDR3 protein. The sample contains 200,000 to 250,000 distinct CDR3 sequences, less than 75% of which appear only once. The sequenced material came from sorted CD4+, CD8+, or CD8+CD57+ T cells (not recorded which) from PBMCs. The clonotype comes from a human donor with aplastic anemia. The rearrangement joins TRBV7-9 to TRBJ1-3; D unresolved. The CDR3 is CASSLWGGAGNTIYF. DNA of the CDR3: TGTGCCAGCAGTCTCTGGGGTGGAGCTGGAAACACCATATATTTT.